This entry lists 27 T cell receptor beta chains sequenced from one sample in a study of blood T cell repertoires in COVID-19. This table comes from immunoSEQ multiplex PCR, and its TCRdb copy is limited to in-frame clones, with some not included. Found here are about 64,000 clones, 88% of them singletons; the top ten hold approximately 3.9%. Sequences were obtained from peripheral blood. The source is a man in his sixties or seventies with acute or convalescent COVID-19.

The gene calls are TRBV14 and TRBJ1-3, with TRBD1 matching over 11 bases. CDR1 and CDR2 from the germline V gene are SGHDN and FVKESK. V lost 2 bases to trimming and J lost 4 bases; unmatched junction nucleotides: 7. This CDR3 spans 17 amino acids. The CDR3 DNA reads TGTGCCAGCAGCCAATGGCGGACAGGGGGCAAAGGAAACACCATATATTTT. Amino acid sequence: CASSQWRTGGKGNTIYF.

This sequence joins TRBV11-3 and TRBJ2-3; TRBD1 matches at 7 bases. In germline, CDR1 is SGHNT, CDR2 YENEEA. The J segment lost 6 bases and the V segment lost 1 base, leaving 10 bases of the junction unmatched. The CDR3 is 16 amino acids. DNA of the CDR3: TGTGCCAGCAGCTTAGTGTACGGACAGGACCAGGATACGCAGTATTTT. It specifies CASSLVYGQDQDTQYF.

The V and J genes are TRBV5-1 and TRBJ1-5; D is undetermined. Trimming removed 0 bases from V and 6 bases from J, with 10 bases in between. Germline CDR1 reads SGHRS; CDR2 reads YFSETQ. The CDR3 totals 14 residues. The CDR3 nucleotides read TGCGCCAGCAGCTTGGTGTCGGGGAGTCAGCCCCAGCATTTT. It is translated as CASSLVSGSQPQHF. Variable domain in full (rest from reference TRBV5-1 and TRBJ1-5): KAGVTQTPRYLIKTRGQQVTLSCSPISGHRSVSWYQQTPGQGLQFLFEYFSETQRNKGNFPGRFSGRQFSNSRSEMNVSTLELGDSALYLCASSLVSGSQPQHFGDGTRLSIL.

The CDR3 nucleotides read TGCGCCAGCAGCCCAGCAGGGCGCGCTAATGAAAAACTGTTTTTT. Translation gives CASSPAGRANEKLFF. The chain joins TRBV5-1 to TRBJ1-4; TRBD1 might be the D (5 bases). Germline V gives CDR1 SGHRS, CDR2 YFSETQ. The CDR3 is 15 amino acids. Deletions cut 4 bases from V and 3 bases from J, with 13 bases between.

The CDR3 protein is CASSFTGSGANVLTF. In DNA, the CDR3 is TGTGCCAGCAGTTTTACAGGGTCTGGGGCCAACGTCCTGACTTTC. The chain uses TRBV28 and TRBJ2-6; D perhaps matches TRBD1 (6 bases). V lost 3 bases and J lost 1, with 7 bases in between. Germline-derived CDR1 and CDR2 are MDHEN and SYDVKM. The CDR3 is made up of 15 amino acids.

The chain is built from TRBV30 and TRBJ2-7; D gene uncertain. Germline assignment: CDR1 GTSNPN and CDR2 SVGIG (reference sequence). The V end lost 2 bases, the J end lost 7 bases, and 12 bases lay between the germline ends. CDR3 length equals 12 residues. The CDR3 sequence: CAWSTDTGEQYF. Here the CDR3 DNA reads TGTGCCTGGAGTACGGATACGGGTGAGCAGTACTTC.

The CDR3 sequence is CASQSRHGTGSYEQYF. The DNA for the CDR3 is TGTGCCAGCCAATCCAGGCACGGGACAGGATCCTACGAGCAGTACTTC. The chain recombines TRBV19 with TRBJ2-7; TRBD1 matches at 8 bases. Trimming at V came to 9 bases and at J to 1 base, leaving 14 bases not matched to a gene. Germline loops: CDR1 LNHDA, CDR2 SQIVND (reference sequence). This CDR3 comprises 16 residues. The full variable domain, rest sourced from reference TRBV19 and TRBJ2-7, is DGGITQSPKYLFRKEGQNVTLSCEQNLNHDAMYWYRQDPGQGLRLIYYSQIVNDFQKGDIAEGYSVSREKKESFPLTVTSAQKNPTAFYLCASQSRHGTGSYEQYFGPGTRLTVT.

V gene TRBV10-3 combines with J gene TRBJ2-1; TRBD1 matches at 8 bases. This CDR3 comprises 13 residues. V shed 4 bases and J 4 bases; nucleotides not matched to a gene: 0. CDR1 ENHRY and CDR2 SYGVKD come from the germline V gene. CDR3 sequence reads: CAISGTGYNEQFF. Here the CDR3 DNA reads TGTGCCATCAGTGGGACAGGGTACAATGAGCAGTTCTTC.

The CDR3 loop is CASSNPGQGVYEQYF. Written as DNA, the CDR3 is TGTGCCAGCAGCAACCCGGGACAGGGGGTTTACGAGCAGTACTTC. V gene TRBV3-1 (or the pseudogene TRBV3-2) combines with J gene TRBJ2-7; TRBD1 matches at 11 bases. Looked up from germline, CDR1 is LGHDT and CDR2 is YNNKEL (reference sequence). This CDR3 region has 15 residues. V lost 5 bases to trimming and J lost 4 bases; unmatched junction nucleotides: 7.

This chain links TRBV5-1 with TRBJ1-3, with D possibly matching TRBD1 (5 bases). Trimming left V 6 bases short and J 4 bases short, with 14 bases between. The CDR3 is 14 residues long. In germline, CDR1 is SGHRS, CDR2 YFSETQ. The CDR3 protein is CASTRGQGGNTIYF. As DNA, the CDR3 is TGCGCCAGCACCAGAGGCCAGGGAGGAAACACCATATATTTT. Combining the CDR3 with reference TRBV5-1 and TRBJ1-3 gives the whole variable domain KAGVTQTPRYLIKTRGQQVTLSCSPISGHRSVSWYQQTPGQGLQFLFEYFSETQRNKGNFPGRFSGRQFSNSRSEMNVSTLELGDSALYLCASTRGQGGNTIYFGEGSWLTVV.

The rearrangement uses TRBV30 and TRBJ2-5, with D unresolved. V was shortened by 3 bases and J by 7 bases, with 12 bases between the two germline ends. CDR1 is GTSNPN and CDR2 is SVGIG in the germline V gene (reference sequence). The CDR3 loop spans 12 amino acids. CDR3 DNA: TGTGCCTGGAGCGGTGGGCTGGTGACCCAGTACTTC. Residues: CAWSGGLVTQYF.

In nucleotides, the CDR3 is TGTGCCAGCCATCAGGTCTCCGGGGAGCTGTTTTTT. It yields the protein CASHQVSGELFF. V is TRBV3-1 (or the pseudogene TRBV3-2) and J is TRBJ2-2; D is unclear. The ends were cut back, 8 bases at V and 6 bases at J, with 10 bases in the middle. The CDR3 covers 12 residues. CDR1 and CDR2 (germline): LGHDT, YNNKEL (reference sequence).

The chain carries TRBV9 and TRBJ1-4, with TRBD1 matching 7 bases. The V gene end was trimmed by 4 bases and the J gene end by 8 bases; junction bases not matched to a gene: 8. This CDR3 is built from 14 residues. Germline CDR1 and CDR2: SGDLS and YYNGEE. CDR3 in amino acids: CASSWDSRGEKLFF. The CDR3 DNA is TGTGCCAGCAGCTGGGACAGTCGAGGGGAAAAACTGTTTTTT.

J is TRBJ2-5 and V is TRBV19, with 7 bases fitting TRBD2. The V and J ends lost 3 bases and 2 bases, in that order; junction bases with no gene match: 9. The CDR3 sequence is 16 residues long. CDR1 is LNHDA and CDR2 is SQIVND in the germline V gene (reference sequence). CDR3 DNA sequence: TGTGCCAGTAGTATTTTGGCAGGGAGGGGACAAGAGACCCAGTACTTC. Its translation is CASSILAGRGQETQYF.

This chain links TRBV9 with TRBJ2-7, with TRBD1 matching over 9 bases. The CDR3 spans 15 residues. CDR1 is SGDLS, CDR2 YYNGEE, per germline. V lost 2 bases to trimming and J lost 2 bases; unmatched junction nucleotides: 5. The CDR3 reads CASSVGQGSTYEQYF. The DNA of the CDR3 is TGTGCCAGCAGCGTCGGACAGGGGTCGACCTACGAGCAGTACTTC.

V usage is TRBV27 and J usage is TRBJ2-7; 7 nucleotides line up with TRBD1. The ends lost 3 bases at V and 5 bases at J; junction bases unmatched: 13. Germline V gene lookup returns CDR1 MNHEY and CDR2 SMNVEV (reference sequence). The length of the CDR3 is 16 residues. CDR3 sequence reads: CASSFLPRGLGDEQYF. In DNA, the CDR3 is TGTGCCAGCAGTTTTCTCCCAAGGGGGCTAGGGGACGAGCAGTACTTC.

The V gene is TRBV5-6, the J gene TRBJ2-1; 10 bases map to TRBD1. Trimming at V came to 3 bases and at J to 2 bases, leaving 8 bases not matched to a gene. The CDR3 length is 17 residues. CDR1 SGHDT and CDR2 YYEEEE come from the germline V gene. CDR3 coding DNA: TGTGCCAGCAGCTCCTACTTCGGGACAGGGGCCTACAATGAGCAGTTCTTC. Translating gives CASSSYFGTGAYNEQFF.

The CDR3 protein is CASSSRQGGAFF. The CDR3 nucleotides read TGTGCCAGCAGTTCACGACAGGGAGGAGCTTTCTTT. The chain combines TRBV6-5 with TRBJ1-1; 7 bases fit TRBD1. Germline loops: CDR1 MNHEY, CDR2 SVGAGI. This CDR3 is 12 amino acids long. V lost 4 bases, J lost 10 bases, and 6 bases stayed unmatched.

The table lists this clone with many counts. The genes are TRBV19 and TRBJ2-7; TRBD1 might be the D (5 bases). Germline values: CDR1 LNHDA, CDR2 SQIVND (reference sequence). The ends were cut back, 0 bases at V and 6 bases at J, with 15 bases in the middle. The CDR3 is 15 amino acids. The CDR3 DNA reads TGTGCCAGTAGTATAGATCCAACTGGGGCTAGCGAGCAGTACTTC. Translation: CASSIDPTGASEQYF.

The gene calls are TRBV28 and TRBJ1-1, with TRBD1 identical over 8 bases. Germline loops: CDR1 MDHEN, CDR2 SYDVKM. This CDR3 is 14 amino acids long. V lost 3 bases and J lost 8; bases outside the gene matches: 8. CDR3 bases: TGTGCCAGCAGTTTCTTTTCGAGACAGGGGGAAGCTTTCTTT. It translates to CASSFFSRQGEAFF.

In DNA, the CDR3 is TGTGCCAGCACGGGAAGTCCCTACGAGCAGTACTTC. The encoded protein is CASTGSPYEQYF. V and J are TRBV28 and TRBJ2-7; D may be TRBD2 (5 bases). The CDR3 totals 12 residues. Looked up from germline, CDR1 is MDHEN and CDR2 is SYDVKM. With 7 bases removed from V and 2 bases from J, the gap between germline ends came to 9 bases.

The V gene is TRBV14, the J gene TRBJ2-5; weak D call: TRBD2 (6 bases). The germline CDR1 and CDR2 sequences are SGHDN and FVKESK. V lost 0 bases and J lost 5, with 22 bases in between. The CDR3 extends over 18 amino acids. The CDR3 loop reads CASSQEKEGWRGGETQYF. As DNA, the CDR3 is TGTGCCAGCAGCCAAGAAAAGGAGGGGTGGCGAGGAGGGGAGACCCAGTACTTC.

This chain joins TRBV29-1 and TRBJ2-7; TRBD1 agrees at 8 bases. The CDR3 is 17 residues long. Germline trimming cut 0 bases from V and 3 bases from J; bases unmatched to any gene: 13. Germline V gene sequence: CDR1 SQVTM, CDR2 ANQGSEA. The CDR3 coding sequence is TGCAGCGTTGAAGACCCCGGTAGTACTGGACAGGGCTACGAGCAGTACTTC. Translated, it gives CSVEDPGSTGQGYEQYF.

The chain carries TRBV10-3 and TRBJ1-2; D gene unclear. The V end was cut by 6 bases, the J end by 6 bases, with 20 bases between. This CDR3 spans 15 amino acids. The germline CDR1 and CDR2 sequences are ENHRY and SYGVKD. The DNA for the CDR3 is TGTGCCATCAGGGCCCCCCTCGGGAGAGACAATGGCTACACCTTC. Residues: CAIRAPLGRDNGYTF.

V usage is TRBV7-8 and J usage is TRBJ2-7, with 8 bases that match TRBD1. This CDR3 comprises 18 residues. Unmatched junction bases numbered 10, after V lost 0 bases and J lost 0 bases. The germline gives CDR1 SGHVS, CDR2 FQNEAQ. The CDR3 sequence: CASSLAGQGRGNSYEQYF. CDR3 sequence (DNA): TGTGCCAGCAGCTTAGCTGGACAGGGTAGGGGAAACTCCTACGAGCAGTACTTC.

The rearrangement links TRBV9 to TRBJ2-5; TRBD2 matches at 8 bases. The CDR3 has 16 amino acids. With V trimmed by 4 bases and J by 5 bases, 13 bases remained unmatched. CDR1 is SGDLS, CDR2 YYNGEE, per germline. The CDR3 region has the DNA TGTGCCAGCAGCCCCCCATCGGGGGGGGCCGGGGAGACCCAGTACTTC. This sequence encodes CASSPPSGGAGETQYF.

The chain couples TRBV5-5 to TRBJ1-2; TRBD1 matches 8 bases. V was clipped by 4 bases and J by 2 bases; unmatched bases: 7. In germline, CDR1 is SGHKS, CDR2 YYEKEE (reference sequence). This CDR3 is 15 amino acids long. CDR3 sequence (DNA): TGTGCCAGCAGCCCGGCAGGACAGGGAAACTATGGCTACACCTTC. It specifies CASSPAGQGNYGYTF.